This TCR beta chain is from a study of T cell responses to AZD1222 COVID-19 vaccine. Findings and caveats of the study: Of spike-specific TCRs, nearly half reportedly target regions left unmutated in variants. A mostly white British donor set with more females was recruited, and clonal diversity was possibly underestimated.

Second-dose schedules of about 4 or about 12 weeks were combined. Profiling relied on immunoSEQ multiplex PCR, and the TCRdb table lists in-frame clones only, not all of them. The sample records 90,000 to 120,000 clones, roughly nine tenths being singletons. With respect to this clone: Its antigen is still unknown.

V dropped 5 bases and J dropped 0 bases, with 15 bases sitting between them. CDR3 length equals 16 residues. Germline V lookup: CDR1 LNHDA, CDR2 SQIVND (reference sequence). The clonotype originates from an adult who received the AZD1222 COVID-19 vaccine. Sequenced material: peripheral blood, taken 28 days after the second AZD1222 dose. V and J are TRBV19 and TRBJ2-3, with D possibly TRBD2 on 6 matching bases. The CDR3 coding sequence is TGTGCCAGTAGTGACCCCGGGGGAAGGAGCACAGATACGCAGTATTTT. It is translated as CASSDPGGRSTDTQYF.